The rows below give T cell receptor beta chains drawn from one sample of a study of identical twins. Using its own MiXCR run on the 5' RACE reads, TCRdb lists one record per CDR3 protein. The table has nearly 200,000 distinct CDR3 sequences, 15% seen once. The data were also submitted as part of a second study, on T cells expressing NK-cell markers.

The sample was CD8+ T cells sorted from blood. These receptors came from a woman younger than 30 in good health. The conserved cysteine and the conserved F or W are not part of the CDR3 here. Size is stated for part of the rows, as once, few or many counts, or as a class when the clone is expanded.

abundance,v_gene,j_gene,CDR3aa
-,TRBV5-1,TRBJ2-3,ASSYGRDRTAPDADTQY
-,TRBV7-6,TRBJ2-1,ASSSRERHEQF
few,TRBV6-5,TRBJ2-2,AAGDNTGELF
few,TRBV19,TRBJ2-2,AISGGAGTGELF
few,TRBV7-9,TRBJ2-1,ASTETGFNEQF
few,TRBV5-1,TRBJ2-2,ASGPSGATGELF
-,TRBV11-2,TRBJ2-7,ASRSWDRGREQY
-,TRBV10-1,TRBJ2-7,ASSEDGEEQY
few,TRBV3-1,TRBJ2-1,ASSQEGSGRAYEQF
-,TRBV7-9,TRBJ2-3,ASSRRSGGGPDTQY
few,TRBV27,TRBJ1-2,ASSLGITYGYT
many,TRBV11-3,TRBJ2-7,ASSRPGQGSYEQY
few,TRBV12-5,TRBJ1-5,ASGLGRNQPQH
few,TRBV15,TRBJ2-3,ATGAGDTDTQY
few,TRBV29-1,TRBJ2-3,SVVGGLRTDTQY
-,TRBV20-1,TRBJ2-7,SARASGQNKGEQY
-,TRBV7-9,TRBJ1-1,ASSLRGASTEAF
-,TRBV29-1,TRBJ2-7,SVGGPPDIYEQY
-,TRBV25-1,TRBJ2-1,ASSKIENEQF
-,TRBV20-1,TRBJ2-1,SAISGSRGNEQF
few,TRBV7-9,TRBJ1-2,ASSSDGYT
many,TRBV6-1,TRBJ2-1,ASSEDRTTYNEQF
-,TRBV12-3/TRBV12-4,TRBJ2-5,ASRAGLETQY
many,TRBV7-9,TRBJ1-5,ASSADGMNQPQH
-,TRBV21-1,TRBJ2-1,ASSKGADSRSSYNEQF
few,TRBV20-1,TRBJ2-1,SARGGLAGVSYNEQF
-,TRBV20-1,TRBJ2-5,SAIKAGEETQY
-,TRBV12-3/TRBV12-4,TRBJ2-3,ASQLYDTQY
-,TRBV7-9,TRBJ2-7,ASSRGHSSYERY
-,TRBV4-1,TRBJ2-1,ASSPWDRGLDEQF
few,TRBV7-9,TRBJ2-7,ASSLFSGRADEQY
-,TRBV27,TRBJ2-3,ASTPTGASTDTQY
-,TRBV9,TRBJ2-1,ASSDSGRDHEQF